The TCR beta chain described here comes from a study of blood T cell repertoires in COVID-19. Each recovered donor of Cohort 3 presented with two negative PCRs, clearance, or symptom resolution. Only in-frame clones appear in the TCRdb table, and some are missing; sequencing was by immunoSEQ multiplex PCR. This table holds more than 300,000 clones, under 90% found once. A few counts support this clone. The sequenced sample was PBMCs or T cells enriched from blood (not recorded which). This receptor was taken from a woman in her twenties or thirties who had recovered from COVID-19.

CDR3 nucleotides: TGTGCCAGCAGTTGGGGGACAGGGAACAATCAGCCCCAGCATTTT. Its translation is CASSWGTGNNQPQHF. This chain joins TRBV6-5 and TRBJ1-5; 9 bases fit TRBD1. This CDR3 contains 15 residues. Germline-derived CDR1 and CDR2 are MNHEY and SVGAGI. Trimming cost V 4 bases and J 3 bases; bases outside gene matches: 4.